This T cell receptor beta chain was profiled in a study of blood T cell repertoires in COVID-19. Study details: COVID-19 samples collected from the United States, Italy and Spain covered acute and convalescent phases. The cDNA or gDNA used as material had been derived from T cells, B-cell-depleted T cells, or PBMCs.

How the authors handled the data: Reference gene primer amplification yielded estimated nucleated cell counts. Method: immunoSEQ multiplex PCR; TCRdb's copy keeps in-frame clones and lacks some. That table supplies the V and J calls and clone size; D and trimming were determined from the DNA. The profile covers some 150,000 clones, with around 84% appearing a single time and approximately 38% taken by the ten largest. What was sequenced was peripheral blood. The sequence was obtained from a human donor in a cohort sampled during active COVID-19.

The CDR3 DNA sequence: TGTGCCAGCAGCGTAGCAATAGCGGGGGTTGAGACCCAGTACTTC. Amino acid sequence: CASSVAIAGVETQYF. This chain joins TRBV9 and TRBJ2-5; 9 bases are shared with TRBD2. The V and J ends lost 0 bases and 5 bases, in that order; junction bases with no gene match: 5. This CDR3 region has 15 residues. Looked up from germline, CDR1 is SGDLS and CDR2 is YYNGEE.